This T cell receptor beta chain was identified in a study of blood T cell repertoires in COVID-19. Whole-study context: Samples came from the United States, Italy and Spain, spanning acute and convalescent COVID-19. T cells, B-cell-depleted T cells, or PBMCs supplied cDNA or gDNA.

Original handling: Amplification with reference gene primers provided the estimates of nucleated cell counts. Profiling relied on immunoSEQ multiplex PCR, and the TCRdb table lists in-frame clones only, not all of them. V, J and clone size are taken as reported in that table, and D and trimming were inferred from the DNA itself. The repertoire holds a few hundred thousand clones, around nine tenths seen once, with roughly 4.9% in the top ten. Patients in Seattle were enrolled during active infection, then followed longitudinally. The germline V gene encodes CDR1 SNHLY and CDR2 FYNNEI. CDR3 length: 16 amino acids. Trimming shortened V by 0 bases and J by 3 bases, and 14 bases separated the two germline ends.

The V gene is TRBV2, the J gene TRBJ1-2; tentative D call: TRBD1 (6 bases). This sequence originates from a woman in her fifties or sixties with COVID-19, enrolled during active disease. The sequenced sample consisted of peripheral blood. The CDR3 DNA reads TGTGCCAGCAGTGAAGCCTCCGGGGGGCGATACTATGGCTACACCTTC. Protein sequence: CASSEASGGRYYGYTF.